This entry concerns a single T cell receptor (beta chain). This record comes from a study of blood T cell repertoires in COVID-19. Profiled with immunoSEQ multiplex PCR; TCRdb holds only in-frame clones, not every one. The profile covers 95,000 to 120,000 clones, with more than 75% appearing a single time and roughly 8.1% taken by the ten largest. V lost 0 bases and J 0 bases, leaving 3 bases between the germline ends. The CDR3 spans 13 residues. Germline V gene lookup returns CDR1 SGHRS and CDR2 YFSETQ. This chain joins TRBV5-1 and TRBJ2-5; D unclear. Sequencing input: peripheral blood. The TCR was taken from a woman in her 40s with acute or convalescent COVID-19. The CDR3 region is CASSLDNQETQYF. The CDR3 coding sequence is TGCGCCAGCAGCTTGGACAACCAAGAGACCCAGTACTTC.